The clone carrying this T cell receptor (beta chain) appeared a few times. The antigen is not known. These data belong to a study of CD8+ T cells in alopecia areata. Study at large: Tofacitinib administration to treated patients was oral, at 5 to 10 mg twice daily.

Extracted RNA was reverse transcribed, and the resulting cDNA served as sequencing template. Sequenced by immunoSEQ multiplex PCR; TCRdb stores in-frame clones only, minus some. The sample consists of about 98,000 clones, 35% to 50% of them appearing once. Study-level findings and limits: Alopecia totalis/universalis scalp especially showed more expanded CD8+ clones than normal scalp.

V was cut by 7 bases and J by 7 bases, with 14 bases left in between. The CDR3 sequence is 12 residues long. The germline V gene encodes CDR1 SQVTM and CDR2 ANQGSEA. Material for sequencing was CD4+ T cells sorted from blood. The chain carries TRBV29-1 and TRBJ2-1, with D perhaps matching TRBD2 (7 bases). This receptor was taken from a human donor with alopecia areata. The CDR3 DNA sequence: TGCAGCGCCGGACTAGGGGGAAATGAGCAGTTCTTC. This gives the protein CSAGLGGNEQFF.